The text below deals with one TCR beta chain. The target antigen is unknown. These data belong to a study of OX40 agonist ivuxolimab in advanced cancers. Background on the study: Melanoma, hepatocellular carcinoma, head and neck or renal cell cancer occurred in dose-escalation patients. Three dose-escalation patients had partial responses: one with hepatocellular carcinoma and two with cutaneous melanoma.

Study-level findings and limits: Certain nonresponding patients likewise had low normalized T-cell clonal expansion. By week 6 at 0.1 to 3.0 mg/kg, blood CD4+ and CD8+ T cells had expanded clonally.

The protocol was immunoSEQ multiplex PCR, while the TCRdb copy is restricted to in-frame clones and leaves out a portion. Of over 40,000 clones in the sample, around 87% were seen once. Sequencing used CD4+ or CD8+ T cells sorted from blood, obtained in a trial of the OX40 agonist ivuxolimab. This clonotype originated in an adult with an advanced solid tumor such as melanoma, head and neck, liver or kidney cancer.

The CDR3 DNA reads as TGTGCCACCATAGCGGGAGGATCAGATACGCAGTATTTT. Its protein product is CATIAGGSDTQYF. The rearrangement joins TRBV19 to TRBJ2-3; 10 positions match TRBD2. With 10 bases clipped from V and 4 bases from J, the junction kept 5 bases outside the gene matches. The CDR3 totals 13 residues. Germline CDR1 is LNHDA and CDR2 is SQIVND (reference sequence).